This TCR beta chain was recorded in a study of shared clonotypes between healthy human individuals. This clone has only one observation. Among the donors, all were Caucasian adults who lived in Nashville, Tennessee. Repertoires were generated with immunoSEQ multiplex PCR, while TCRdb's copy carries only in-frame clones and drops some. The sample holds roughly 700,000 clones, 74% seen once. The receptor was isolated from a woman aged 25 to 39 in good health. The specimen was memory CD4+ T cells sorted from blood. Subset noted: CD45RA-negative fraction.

The CDR3 sequence is CASSSPLRESPGELFF. DNA of the CDR3: TGTGCCAGCAGTTCCCCCCTCCGGGAGTCACCCGGGGAGCTGTTTTTT. The gene calls are TRBV6-5 and TRBJ2-2, with D maybe TRBD2 (6 bases). The CDR3 consists of 16 residues. From germline, CDR1 is MNHEY and CDR2 SVGAGI. Deletions cut 4 bases from V and 6 bases from J, with 18 bases between.